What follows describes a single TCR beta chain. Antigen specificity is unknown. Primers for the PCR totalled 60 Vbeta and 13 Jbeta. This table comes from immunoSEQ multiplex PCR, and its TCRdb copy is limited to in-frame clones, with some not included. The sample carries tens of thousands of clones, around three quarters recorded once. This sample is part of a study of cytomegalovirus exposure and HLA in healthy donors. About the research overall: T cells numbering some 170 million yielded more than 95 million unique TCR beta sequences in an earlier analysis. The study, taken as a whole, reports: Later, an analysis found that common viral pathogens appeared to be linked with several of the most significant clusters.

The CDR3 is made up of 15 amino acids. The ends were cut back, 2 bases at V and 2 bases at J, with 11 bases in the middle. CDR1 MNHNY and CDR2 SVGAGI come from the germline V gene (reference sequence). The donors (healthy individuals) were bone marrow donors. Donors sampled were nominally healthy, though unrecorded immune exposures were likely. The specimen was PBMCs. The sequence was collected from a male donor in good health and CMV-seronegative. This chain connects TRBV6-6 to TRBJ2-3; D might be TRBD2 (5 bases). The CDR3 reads CASSYGGGTTDTQYF. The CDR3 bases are TGTGCCAGCAGTTACGGAGGCGGAACCACAGATACGCAGTATTTT.